These T cell receptor beta chains were read from a single sample in a study of CD8+CD57+ T cells in acquired aplastic anemia. One entry per CDR3 protein results from TCRdb running MiXCR on the reads. The repertoire holds some 150,000 distinct CDR3 sequences, 71% seen once, with approximately 42% in the top ten. Sequenced sample: sorted CD4+, CD8+, or CD8+CD57+ T cells (not recorded which) from PBMCs. The receptors derive from a human donor with aplastic anemia. Both conserved end residues are part of each CDR3. Fields, in order: V gene, J gene, D gene, clone size, CDR3 protein, CDR3 DNA. A D gene is named only where the DNA matches it firmly. Expanded clones get a size class; other rows say once, few or many, or leave the size out.

V: TRBV6-1
J: TRBJ2-3
D: -
size: -
CDR3: CASSEWSKSTDTQYF
DNA: TGTGCCAGCAGTGAATGGTCAAAAAGCACAGATACGCAGTATTTT

V: TRBV6-2/TRBV6-3
J: TRBJ2-3
D: TRBD2
size: -
CDR3: CASSYSMTSPHDTQYF
DNA: TGTGCCAGCAGTTACTCGATGACTAGCCCCCACGATACGCAGTATTTT

V: TRBV19
J: TRBJ2-5
D: -
size: -
CDR3: CASRGLAMETQYF
DNA: TGTGCCAGTAGAGGGCTAGCCATGGAGACCCAGTACTTC

V: TRBV7-9
J: TRBJ2-5
D: -
size: -
CDR3: CASSRSQETQYF
DNA: TGTGCCAGCAGCCGGTCACAAGAGACCCAGTACTTT

V: TRBV29-1
J: TRBJ2-2
D: -
size: -
CDR3: CSVVGAVAGELFF
DNA: TGCAGCGTTGTGGGGGCGGTCGCCGGGGAGCTGTTTTTT

V: TRBV19
J: TRBJ1-1
D: TRBD1
size: -
CDR3: CASSGQGATEAFF
DNA: TGTGCCAGTAGTGGCCAGGGGGCCACTGAAGCTTTCTTT

V: TRBV29-1
J: TRBJ2-2
D: TRBD1
size: many
CDR3: CSVDEGQGDTGELFF
DNA: TGCAGCGTCGATGAGGGGCAGGGGGACACCGGGGAGCTGTTTTTT

V: TRBV20-1
J: TRBJ2-7
D: TRBD1
size: -
CDR3: CSASSGTGTGDEQYF
DNA: TGCAGTGCTAGCTCCGGGACAGGGACTGGGGACGAGCAGTACTTC

V: TRBV5-5
J: TRBJ1-3
D: -
size: -
CDR3: CASSGDTGRNTIYF
DNA: TGTGCCAGCAGCGGGGACACGGGTAGAAACACCATATATTTT

V: TRBV24-1
J: TRBJ1-5
D: TRBD1
size: -
CDR3: CATSDYRGQPQHF
DNA: TGTGCCACCAGTGATTACAGGGGGCAGCCCCAGCATTTT

V: TRBV7-3
J: TRBJ2-3
D: TRBD2
size: -
CDR3: CASSLAGRAGGDTQYF
DNA: TGTGCCAGCAGCCTCGCCGGGAGGGCGGGAGGAGATACGCAGTATTTT

V: TRBV20-1
J: TRBJ1-2
D: TRBD1
size: -
CDR3: CSAGTETNYGYTF
DNA: TGCAGTGCTGGGACAGAGACTAACTATGGCTACACCTTC

V: TRBV6-4
J: TRBJ2-2
D: -
size: many
CDR3: CASSDSIHTGELFF
DNA: TGTGCCAGCAGTGACTCGATACACACCGGGGAGCTGTTTTTT

V: TRBV9
J: TRBJ2-3
D: -
size: -
CDR3: CASSVETSLTDTQYF
DNA: TGTGCCAGCAGCGTAGAAACCTCCCTCACAGATACGCAGTATTTT

V: TRBV19
J: TRBJ1-5
D: -
size: -
CDR3: CASSYSNQPQHF
DNA: TGTGCCAGTAGCTATAGCAATCAGCCCCAGCATTTT

V: TRBV15
J: TRBJ2-3
D: -
size: -
CDR3: CATSSVGRDTDTQYF
DNA: TGTGCCACCAGCAGTGTAGGCAGGGACACAGATACGCAGTATTTT

V: TRBV9
J: TRBJ1-2
D: -
size: -
CDR3: CASSVGGANTEAFFGYTF
DNA: -

V: TRBV5-4
J: TRBJ2-7
D: TRBD2
size: few
CDR3: CASSTGTSGGYEQYF
DNA: TGTGCCAGCAGCACCGGGACTAGCGGAGGCTACGAGCAGTACTTC

V: TRBV10-2
J: TRBJ2-3
D: -
size: -
CDR3: CASSEAAGDTQYF
DNA: TGCGCCAGCAGTGAGGCCGCGGGAGATACGCAGTATTTT

V: TRBV12-3/TRBV12-4
J: TRBJ2-6
D: TRBD1
size: -
CDR3: CASSLQGQVSGANVLTF
DNA: TGTGCCAGCAGTTTACAAGGACAGGTCTCTGGGGCCAACGTCCTGACTTTC

V: TRBV20-1
J: TRBJ2-5
D: -
size: -
CDR3: CSARPQTLPSARETQYF
DNA: TGCAGTGCTAGACCTCAGACCTTACCCTCCGCGAGAGAGACCCAGTACTTC

V: TRBV6-5
J: TRBJ2-1
D: TRBD1
size: few
CDR3: CASIPRTGELNEQFF
DNA: TGTGCCAGCATTCCCCGGACAGGGGAATTAAATGAGCAGTTCTTC

V: TRBV7-2
J: TRBJ1-1
D: -
size: -
CDR3: CASSLGRDPASEAFF
DNA: TGTGCCAGCAGCTTAGGTAGGGACCCCGCCTCTGAAGCTTTCTTT

V: TRBV7-3
J: TRBJ2-3
D: TRBD2
size: -
CDR3: CASSPSGGARGTQYF
DNA: TGTGCCAGCAGCCCAAGCGGGGGGGCGAGGGGTACGCAGTATTTT

V: TRBV5-1
J: TRBJ2-7
D: TRBD1
size: once
CDR3: CASSSRLDRGDEQYF
DNA: TGCGCCAGCAGCTCCCGTTTAGACAGGGGGGACGAGCAGTACTTC

V: TRBV7-3
J: TRBJ2-7
D: -
size: few
CDR3: CASSSWAGEQYF
DNA: TGTGCCAGCAGCTCCTGGGCCGGCGAGCAGTACTTC

V: TRBV20-1
J: TRBJ1-1
D: TRBD1
size: -
CDR3: CSAKDRQGTENTEAFF
DNA: TGCAGTGCTAAGGACAGACAGGGGACCGAGAACACTGAAGCTTTCTTT

V: TRBV5-1
J: TRBJ2-1
D: TRBD2
size: -
CDR3: CASSSALAGGLYEQFF
DNA: TGCGCCAGCAGCTCGGCACTAGCGGGGGGGCTTTATGAGCAGTTCTTC

V: TRBV9
J: TRBJ2-5
D: TRBD2
size: -
CDR3: CASSVGLAGGLYQETQYF
DNA: TGTGCCAGCAGCGTAGGACTAGCGGGGGGGTTGTACCAAGAGACCCAGTACTTC

V: TRBV29-1
J: TRBJ2-1
D: TRBD1
size: -
CDR3: CSVEDPGQGLLQFF
DNA: TGCAGCGTTGAAGATCCGGGACAGGGTCTTTTGCAGTTCTTC

V: TRBV9
J: TRBJ2-2
D: -
size: -
CDR3: CASSSPRAATGELFF
DNA: TGTGCCAGCTCCTCCCCTCGGGCAGCCACCGGGGAGCTGTTTTTT

V: TRBV2
J: TRBJ2-5
D: TRBD1
size: -
CDR3: CASSGQGPRETQYF
DNA: TGTGCCAGCAGTGGACAGGGGCCGAGAGAGACCCAGTACTTC

V: TRBV7-2
J: TRBJ2-5
D: -
size: few
CDR3: CASSPAGNSQETQYF
DNA: TGTGCCAGCAGTCCAGCCGGGAACAGTCAAGAGACCCAGTACTTC

V: TRBV19
J: TRBJ1-5
D: TRBD1
size: once
CDR3: CASNEMGQVFTQPQHF
DNA: TGTGCCAGTAATGAGATGGGACAGGTATTCACTCAGCCCCAGCATTTT

V: TRBV7-2
J: TRBJ2-3
D: -
size: -
CDR3: CASSPGHSTDTQYF
DNA: TGTGCCAGCAGCCCCGGACATAGCACAGATACGCAGTATTTT

V: TRBV10-3
J: TRBJ1-2
D: -
size: -
CDR3: CAIFQGFYGYTF
DNA: TGTGCCATCTTCCAGGGGTTCTATGGCTACACCTTC

V: TRBV5-1
J: TRBJ2-2
D: -
size: -
CDR3: CASSLAGDPTGELFF
DNA: TGCGCCAGCAGCTTGGCCGGAGATCCCACCGGGGAGCTGTTTTTT

V: TRBV10-1
J: TRBJ1-3
D: -
size: -
CDR3: CASMDHREGEGNTIYF
DNA: TGCGCCAGCATGGACCACCGGGAGGGAGAAGGAAACACCATATATTTT

V: TRBV11-3
J: TRBJ2-1
D: TRBD2
size: -
CDR3: CASSFGLAGGGEQFF
DNA: TGTGCCAGCAGCTTCGGACTAGCGGGAGGCGGCGAGCAGTTCTTC

V: TRBV12-3/TRBV12-4
J: TRBJ2-7
D: -
size: -
CDR3: CASGFREQYF
DNA: TGTGCCAGCGGCTTCCGCGAGCAGTACTTC

V: TRBV5-8
J: TRBJ2-7
D: -
size: few
CDR3: CASSLAREQYF
DNA: TGTGCCAGCAGCTTGGCTCGAGAGCAGTACTTC

V: TRBV7-2
J: TRBJ1-2
D: -
size: once
CDR3: CASTRDTRVSGYTF
DNA: TGTGCCAGCACGCGGGACACACGAGTTTCTGGCTACACCTTC